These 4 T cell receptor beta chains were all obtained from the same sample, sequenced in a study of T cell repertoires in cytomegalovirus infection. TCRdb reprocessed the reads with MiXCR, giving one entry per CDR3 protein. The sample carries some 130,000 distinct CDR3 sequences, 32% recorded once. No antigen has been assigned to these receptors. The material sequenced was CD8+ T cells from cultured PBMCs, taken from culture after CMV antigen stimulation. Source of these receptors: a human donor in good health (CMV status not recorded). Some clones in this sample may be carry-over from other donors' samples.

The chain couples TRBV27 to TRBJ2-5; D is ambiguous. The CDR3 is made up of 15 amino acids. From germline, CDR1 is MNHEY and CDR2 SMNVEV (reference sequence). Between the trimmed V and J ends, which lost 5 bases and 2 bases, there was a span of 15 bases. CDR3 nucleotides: TGTGCCAGCAGTCCTCTTTTTTCCCAACAAGAGACCCAGTACTTC. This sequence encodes CASSPLFSQQETQYF.

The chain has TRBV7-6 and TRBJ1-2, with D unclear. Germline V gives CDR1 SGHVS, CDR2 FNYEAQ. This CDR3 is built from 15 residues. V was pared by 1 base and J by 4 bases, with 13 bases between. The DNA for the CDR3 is TGTGCCAGCAGCTTAGATGAAGTGGGTGTCTATGGCTACACCTTC. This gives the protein CASSLDEVGVYGYTF.

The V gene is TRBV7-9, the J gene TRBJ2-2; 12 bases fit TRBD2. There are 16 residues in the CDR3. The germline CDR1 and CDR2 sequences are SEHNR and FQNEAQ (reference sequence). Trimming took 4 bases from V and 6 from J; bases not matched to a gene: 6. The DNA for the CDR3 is TGTGCCAGCAGCTCCCCTAGCGGGGGGGCCCCCGGGGAGCTGTTTTTT. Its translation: CASSSPSGGAPGELFF.

CDR3 in DNA: TGTGCCAGCAGCCTCTGGCAGAACTACAATGAGCAGTTCTTC. Translated, it gives CASSLWQNYNEQFF. The rearrangement links TRBV7-9 to TRBJ2-1, with D uncertain. Between the trimmed V and J ends, which lost 5 bases and 3 bases, there was a span of 11 bases. CDR1 SEHNR and CDR2 FQNEAQ come from the germline V gene (reference sequence). The CDR3 is 14 amino acids.